Presented here are 10 T cell receptor beta chains from one specimen sequenced in a study of cytomegalovirus exposure and HLA in healthy donors. The PCR employed 60 Vbeta primers together with 13 Jbeta primers. Measured with immunoSEQ multiplex PCR; TCRdb has only the in-frame clones, and not every one. The table lists 150,000 to 160,000 clones, around 75% of them singletons. Sequenced material: PBMCs. These receptors originate from a man aged 25 to 40 in good health and CMV-seropositive.

This clone appeared a single time. V and J are TRBV7-6 and TRBJ2-7, with 7 bases that match TRBD2. V lost 5 bases and J lost 5; bases outside the gene matches: 15. The CDR3 spans 16 residues. The germline gives CDR1 SGHVS, CDR2 FNYEAQ. The CDR3 reads CASSPRPAGVTHEQYF. CDR3 DNA sequence: TGTGCCAGCAGCCCCCGTCCGGCGGGAGTAACCCACGAGCAGTACTTC.

The chain employs TRBV9 and TRBJ2-6, with a possible D match to TRBD1 (6 bases). The germline CDR1 and CDR2 sequences are SGDLS and YYNGEE. The CDR3 loop spans 16 amino acids. V was cut by 2 bases and J by 0 bases, with 9 bases left in between. CDR3 bases: TGTGCCAGCAGCGTCCCGACAGGCTCTGGGGCCAACGTCCTGACTTTC. It specifies CASSVPTGSGANVLTF.

A single count supports this clone. The junction and the germline gene differ at one end; a read error may be behind it. V and J are TRBV2 and TRBJ2-1; the match to TRBD2 covers 13 bases. Germline loops: CDR1 SNHLY, CDR2 FYNNEI. This CDR3 comprises 13 residues. The CDR3 DNA reads TGTGCCAGCAGTCTTGGACTAGCGGGAGTTAGCGTCTTC. Protein sequence: CASSLGLAGVSVF.

The chain links TRBV7-9 to TRBJ2-7, with 7 bases aligning to TRBD1. This CDR3 is 15 amino acids long. Germline V gene sequence: CDR1 SEHNR, CDR2 FQNEAQ (reference sequence). Unmatched junction bases numbered 8, after V lost 1 base and J lost 5 bases. For the CDR3, the DNA is TGTGCCAGCAGCTTAGTTAGCGACAGGGTAAACGAGCAGTACTTC. As protein: CASSLVSDRVNEQYF.

V is TRBV5-5 and J is TRBJ2-2, with 8 bases lining up with TRBD1. The germline CDR1 and CDR2 sequences are SGHKS and YYEKEE (reference sequence). The CDR3 is 15 amino acids. The J segment lost 5 bases and the V segment lost 2 bases, leaving 5 bases of the junction unmatched. This chain's CDR3 is CASSLQGVGTGELFF. CDR3 bases: TGTGCCAGCAGCTTACAGGGGGTCGGGACCGGGGAGCTGTTTTTT.

This clone has a handful of counts. This sequence joins TRBV10-3 and TRBJ2-4; 7 positions agree with TRBD1. Germline V gene sequence: CDR1 ENHRY, CDR2 SYGVKD. The CDR3 has 14 amino acids. V lost 2 bases to trimming and J lost 7 bases; unmatched junction nucleotides: 5. The CDR3: CAISEDRVGNIQYF. The CDR3 nucleotides are TGTGCCATCAGTGAGGACAGGGTGGGCAACATTCAGTACTTC.

The V and J genes are TRBV30 and TRBJ1-4; a possible D gene is TRBD1 (6 bases). Between the trimmed V and J ends, which lost 1 base and 5 bases, there was a span of 11 bases. This CDR3 region has 14 residues. Looked up from germline, CDR1 is GTSNPN and CDR2 is SVGIG (reference sequence). CDR3 bases: TGTGCCTGGAGTGAGGACAGAGAGAATGAAAAACTGTTTTTT. Protein: CAWSEDRENEKLFF.

Points on this clone: Other DNA sequences within the sample encode an identical CDR3. The V and J genes are TRBV19 and TRBJ2-1; TRBD2 matches at 9 bases. The trim removed 2 bases at V and 3 bases at J, leaving 5 bases unmatched. The germline gives CDR1 LNHDA, CDR2 SQIVND (reference sequence). The length of the CDR3 is 16 residues. This CDR3 is CASSIRAGGGYNEQFF. The CDR3, as DNA: TGTGCCAGTAGTATAAGGGCGGGAGGGGGCTACAATGAGCAGTTCTTC. The variable domain in full, completed from reference TRBV19 and TRBJ2-1, reads DGGITQSPKYLFRKEGQNVTLSCEQNLNHDAMYWYRQDPGQGLRLIYYSQIVNDFQKGDIAEGYSVSREKKESFPLTVTSAQKNPTAFYLCASSIRAGGGYNEQFFGPGTRLTVL.

The gene calls are TRBV5-1 and TRBJ1-1, with D perhaps TRBD1 (5 bases). CDR1 SGHRS and CDR2 YFSETQ come from the germline V gene. This CDR3 comprises 13 residues. V lost 0 bases and J 8 bases, leaving 11 bases between the germline ends. CDR3 in amino acids: CASSLGVRVEAFF. Written as DNA, the CDR3 is TGCGCCAGCAGCTTGGGGGTCAGGGTAGAAGCTTTCTTT.

V gene TRBV9 combines with J gene TRBJ2-5; a possible D gene is TRBD2 (6 bases). Trimming cost V 1 base and J 1 base, with 11 bases left between them. This CDR3 has 15 amino acids. Germline V gives CDR1 SGDLS, CDR2 YYNGEE. Here the CDR3 DNA reads TGTGCCAGCAGCGTATCAGGCGGGGTCCAAGAGACCCAGTACTTC. The encoded protein is CASSVSGGVQETQYF.